What follows are 5 T cell receptor beta chains derived from one specimen sequenced in a study of shared T cell receptors in the human thymus. Data came from immunoSEQ multiplex PCR; TCRdb stores just in-frame clones and leaves some out. The repertoire includes 630,000 or so clones, approximately 89% of them detected once, and roughly 0.0087% sits in the top ten. These records were also assigned to another study, of human thymus T cells.

Sequencing used thymocytes. These receptors all stem from a boy under three years old with a congenital heart defect.

The rearrangement uses TRBV28 and TRBJ1-2; 10 nucleotides line up with TRBD1. CDR1 is MDHEN and CDR2 is SYDVKM in the germline V gene. After removal of 6 bases from V and 5 bases from J, the junction contained 12 bases not matched to a gene. The CDR3 runs 16 residues. The CDR3 reads CASSFVRDRGYYGYTF. The CDR3 coding sequence is TGTGCCAGCAGCTTTGTCCGGGACAGGGGTTATTATGGCTACACCTTC.

The rearrangement joins TRBV6-6 to TRBJ2-5, with TRBD1 as a possible D gene (5 bases). V lost 4 bases to trimming and J lost 2 bases, with 14 bases between them. CDR1 and CDR2 (germline): MNHNY, SVGAGI (reference sequence). The CDR3 length is 15 residues. This CDR3 is CASSFPRASQETQYF. The CDR3 bases are TGTGCCAGCAGTTTCCCCAGGGCAAGTCAAGAGACCCAGTACTTC.

V and J are TRBV14 and TRBJ2-5; 8 bases are shared with TRBD1. The germline gives CDR1 SGHDN, CDR2 FVKESK. V shed 4 bases, J shed 3 bases, and the junction held 4 bases outside the gene matches. The CDR3 loop spans 14 amino acids. CDR3 loop: CASSRAGGEETQYF. CDR3 DNA sequence: TGTGCCAGCAGCCGGGCAGGGGGCGAAGAGACCCAGTACTTC.

The chain employs TRBV19 and TRBJ1-6; perhaps TRBD1 as D (6 bases). V lost 6 bases and J 9 bases, leaving 15 bases between the germline ends. This CDR3 spans 14 amino acids. Germline V gene lookup returns CDR1 LNHDA and CDR2 SQIVND (reference sequence). DNA of the CDR3: TGTGCCAGTAGGAACAGGGTCCCTCCTTCACCCCTCCACTTT. Its protein product is CASRNRVPPSPLHF.

The chain uses TRBV5-1 and TRBJ2-1; TRBD2 agrees at 13 bases. The trim removed 3 bases at V and 3 bases at J, leaving 3 bases unmatched. The germline CDR1 and CDR2 sequences are SGHRS and YFSETQ. This CDR3 comprises 16 residues. CDR3 protein: CASSWGTSGVYNEQFF. DNA for the CDR3: TGCGCCAGCAGCTGGGGGACTAGCGGGGTCTACAATGAGCAGTTCTTC.